The source of this T cell receptor beta chain is a study of CD8 T cells in Susac syndrome. The CDR3 is 15 amino acids. Unmatched junction bases numbered 6, after V lost 4 bases and J lost 5 bases. The germline gives CDR1 LGHDT, CDR2 YNNKEL (reference sequence). RNA was extracted with the RNeasy kit, and a quantity of about 0.5 to 1 ug was reverse transcribed using random hexamers. Via MiXCR, TCRdb re-called the immunoSEQ multiplex PCR reads, giving one row per CDR3 protein. The sample records more than 70,000 distinct CDR3 sequences, roughly 90% being singletons. TCR beta sequencing covered blood CD8+ and CD4+ T cells.

Sequencing input: CD8+ T cells from PBMCs. The receptor comes from a human donor with multiple sclerosis. The chain employs TRBV3-1 and TRBJ2-1, with 9 bases that match TRBD1. CDR3 loop: CASSLTGTGNNEQFF. As DNA, the CDR3 is TGTGCCAGCAGCCTAACCGGGACAGGGAACAATGAGCAGTTCTTC.